The 31 T cell receptor beta chains below were found in one sample sequenced in a study of CD8+ T cells in alopecia areata listed by TCRdb under 2018. The method behind the library was the immunoSEQ multiplex PCR assay. For TCR sequencing, RNA was extracted from every sample and reverse transcribed into cDNA to serve as template. TCRdb took over this immuneACCESS table, retaining in-frame rearrangements with V and J assigned. Such tables are incomplete; in checked studies, under half of the missing clones stem from an unresolved V gene, and the remainder is unexplained. Counted in this sample were 95,000 to 150,000 clones; about 46% of them appeared once. 8% to 11% of the sample comes from the top ten. Sequenced material: NKG2D-low CD8+ T cells sorted from blood. Taken with the paper, the label for cell subset or site translates to: sorted CD8+ NKG2D-low blood T cells. The origin of the receptors is a human donor with alopecia areata.

V gene TRBV27 combines with J gene TRBJ2-2; D gene ambiguous. V was trimmed by 1 base and J by 6 bases, leaving 3 bases between them. Germline assignment: CDR1 MNHEY and CDR2 SMNVEV (reference sequence). The CDR3 loop spans 12 amino acids. The CDR3 is CASSLFAGELFF. The DNA of the CDR3 is TGTGCCAGCAGTTTATTTGCCGGGGAGCTGTTTTTT.

V and J are TRBV29-1 and TRBJ2-5; tentative D call: TRBD1 (6 bases). CDR1 is SQVTM, CDR2 ANQGSEA, per germline. V lost 2 bases, J lost 2 bases, and 9 bases lay in between. The CDR3 length is 13 residues. In DNA, the CDR3 is TGCAGCGTTGAACAGGGACAACAAGAGACCCAGTACTTC. This gives the protein CSVEQGQQETQYF.

The chain carries TRBV27 and TRBJ1-4; D is perhaps TRBD1 (5 bases). Germline V gene lookup returns CDR1 MNHEY and CDR2 SMNVEV (reference sequence). Deletions cut 2 bases from V and 0 bases from J, with 13 bases between. The CDR3 is 17 residues long. The CDR3 spells CASSLKGWGATNEKLFF. CDR3 in DNA: TGTGCCAGCAGTTTAAAGGGGTGGGGCGCAACTAATGAAAAACTGTTTTTT.

This chain uses TRBV29-1 with TRBJ2-3; 8 bases fit TRBD1. Germline values: CDR1 SQVTM, CDR2 ANQGSEA. CDR3 size: 14 residues. V was clipped by 6 bases and J by 0 bases; unmatched bases: 5. In DNA form, the CDR3 reads TGCAGCGTCGATGACAGGGGAAGCACAGATACGCAGTATTTT. It specifies CSVDDRGSTDTQYF.

The J gene is TRBJ2-3, the V gene TRBV29-1; TRBD2 aligns across 9 bases. Germline values: CDR1 SQVTM, CDR2 ANQGSEA. The CDR3 runs 16 residues. V was pared by 3 bases and J by 2 bases, with 9 bases of the junction left unmatched. In nucleotides, the CDR3 is TGCAGCGTTGAGAAAGGCCTAGCGGGGATCACAGATACGCAGTATTTT. It yields the protein CSVEKGLAGITDTQYF.

The chain is built from TRBV15 and TRBJ1-2; D is ambiguous. Germline V gene sequence: CDR1 LNHNV, CDR2 YYDKDF (reference sequence). Trimming pared 3 bases from V and 7 bases from J, leaving 6 bases between. The CDR3 has 11 amino acids. In DNA, the CDR3 is TGTGCCACCAGCAGCTACGGTGGCTACACCTTC. Translating gives CATSSYGGYTF.

A few counts support this clone. This rearrangement joins TRBV23-1 to TRBJ2-3; D possibly matches TRBD1 or TRBD2 (5 bases each). TRBV23-1 is filed as an ORF, its function uncertain. V was cut by 0 bases and J by 3 bases, with 10 bases left in between. CDR3 length: 15 residues. The CDR3 protein is CASSQSSRETDTQYF. In DNA form, the CDR3 reads TGCGCCAGCAGTCAATCCTCCAGGGAGACAGATACGCAGTATTTT.

This clone was seen only a few times. The V and J genes are TRBV29-1 and TRBJ2-7; TRBD2 matches at 8 bases. CDR1 and CDR2 (germline): SQVTM, ANQGSEA. The J segment lost 2 bases and the V segment lost 1 base, leaving 7 bases of the junction unmatched. The CDR3 contains 15 residues. CDR3 sequence reads: CSVEGGREAPYEQYF. CDR3 sequence (DNA): TGCAGCGTTGAAGGGGGGCGGGAGGCCCCCTACGAGCAGTACTTC.

CDR3 in amino acids: CASSQTDTILLEQYF. The CDR3 DNA follows: TGCGCCAGCAGTCAAACGGACACTATACTCCTCGAGCAGTACTTC. The rearrangement uses TRBV23-1 and TRBJ2-7; D possibly corresponds to TRBD1 (5 bases). TRBV23-1 is an ORF; its function is uncertain. The CDR3 length is 15 residues. Trimming shortened V by 2 bases and J by 6 bases, and 17 bases separated the two germline ends.

This clone has a handful of counts. The chain combines TRBV29-1 with TRBJ2-7; unclear D gene. This CDR3 contains 14 residues. Trimming shortened V by 3 bases and J by 0 bases, and 12 bases separated the two germline ends. The germline V gene encodes CDR1 SQVTM and CDR2 ANQGSEA. The CDR3 here is CSVDSSSSSYEQYF. The CDR3 bases are TGCAGCGTTGACTCGAGCTCGAGCTCCTACGAGCAGTACTTC.

Here the CDR3 DNA reads TGCAGCGTTGAAGTGCCTCGGAGCGGGAGTTCCTACGAGCAGTACTTC. The encoded protein is CSVEVPRSGSSYEQYF. The chain combines TRBV29-1 with TRBJ2-7; 8 nucleotides agree with TRBD2. The CDR3 consists of 16 residues. Germline CDR1 and CDR2: SQVTM and ANQGSEA. Germline trimming cut 1 base from V and 1 base from J; bases unmatched to any gene: 9.

The chain has TRBV28 and TRBJ2-7, with TRBD2 as a possible D gene (5 bases). Germline V gene sequence: CDR1 MDHEN, CDR2 SYDVKM. CDR3 size: 14 residues. V was clipped by 3 bases and J by 4 bases, with 13 bases between them. This chain's CDR3 is CASSFRSGSYEQYF. The DNA for the CDR3 is TGTGCCAGCAGTTTTCGTTCGGGGAGTTACGAGCAGTACTTC. The full variable domain, rest sourced from reference TRBV28 and TRBJ2-7, is DVKVTQSSRYLVKRTGEKVFLECVQDMDHENMFWYRQDPGLGLRLIYFSYDVKMKEKGDIPEGYSVSREKKERFSLILESASTNQTSMYLCASSFRSGSYEQYFGPGTRLTVT.

The chain combines TRBV4-1 with TRBJ1-1; unclear D gene. Germline V CDR1 and CDR2: MGHRA, YSYEKL. The CDR3 runs to 13 residues. V was cut by 1 base and J by 3 bases, with 6 bases left in between. CDR3 DNA sequence: TGCGCCAGCAGCCAAGCAACGGACACTGAAGCTTTCTTT. It codes for CASSQATDTEAFF.

This clone was seen more than once but under ten times. This chain links TRBV19 with TRBJ2-3, with no clear D. This CDR3 region has 12 residues. The V gene lost 2 bases and the J gene lost 5 bases, with 5 bases spanning the gap. Germline V gene data show CDR1 as LNHDA and CDR2 as SQIVND (reference sequence). As DNA, the CDR3 is TGTGCCAGTAGTATATGGGGAGATACGCAGTATTTT. It is translated as CASSIWGDTQYF. The full variable domain, in which reference TRBV19 and TRBJ2-3 provide the parts outside the CDR3, is DGGITQSPKYLFRKEGQNVTLSCEQNLNHDAMYWYRQDPGQGLRLIYYSQIVNDFQKGDIAEGYSVSREKKESFPLTVTSAQKNPTAFYLCASSIWGDTQYFGPGTRLTVL.

The V gene is TRBV29-1, the J gene TRBJ1-1; the match to TRBD1 covers 7 bases. The CDR3 has 15 amino acids. J was trimmed by 7 bases and V by 4 bases; bases with no gene match: 15. Per germline, CDR1 SQVTM and CDR2 ANQGSEA. CDR3 sequence (DNA): TGCAGCGTTGTAAAGGGGGCTTATTCCCGGTATGAAGCTTTCTTT. Its translation is CSVVKGAYSRYEAFF.

This clone was found a few times. This chain connects TRBV29-1 to TRBJ2-2, with TRBD1 matching over 10 bases. Trimming cost V 7 bases and J 3 bases; bases outside gene matches: 5. There are 14 residues in the CDR3. The germline CDR1 and CDR2 sequences are SQVTM and ANQGSEA. The DNA of the CDR3 is TGCAGCGCCGCCGGGACAGGGGACACCGGGGAGCTGTTTTTT. The encoded protein is CSAAGTGDTGELFF.

This clone was observed a handful of times. CDR3 nucleotides: TGCAGCGTTGAAGATCCGGGCACGATCTATGGCTACACCTTC. As protein: CSVEDPGTIYGYTF. The rearrangement joins TRBV29-1 to TRBJ1-2; D remains unclear. V shed 0 bases and J shed 4 bases, with 12 bases lying between them. CDR3 size: 14 residues. In germline, CDR1 is SQVTM, CDR2 ANQGSEA.

V and J are TRBV29-1 and TRBJ1-2, with 7 bases that match TRBD1. Trimming removed 0 bases from V and 2 bases from J; junction bases left unmatched: 9. Germline lookup yields CDR1 SQVTM and CDR2 ANQGSEA. This CDR3 comprises 16 residues. The CDR3 sequence is CSVEDLLRGRNYGYTF. For the CDR3, the DNA is TGCAGCGTTGAAGATCTATTGAGGGGGCGAAACTATGGCTACACCTTC.

J is TRBJ1-2 and V is TRBV29-1; 8 nucleotides match TRBD1. Germline values: CDR1 SQVTM, CDR2 ANQGSEA. The V gene end was trimmed by 3 bases and the J gene end by 7 bases; junction bases not matched to a gene: 7. The CDR3 is 13 amino acids. This CDR3 reads CSVDRGQGGGYTF. The CDR3 nucleotides are TGCAGCGTTGACAGGGGGCAGGGAGGTGGCTACACCTTC.

The rearrangement uses TRBV29-1 and TRBJ2-1; TRBD2 matches at 10 bases. With V trimmed by 4 bases and J by 6 bases, 9 bases remained unmatched. CDR1 is SQVTM, CDR2 ANQGSEA, per germline. The CDR3 extends over 15 amino acids. The CDR3 sequence: CSVGPSSGRGNEQFF. For the CDR3, the DNA is TGCAGCGTTGGACCTTCTAGCGGGAGAGGCAATGAGCAGTTCTTC.

CDR3 in DNA: TGTGCCAGCGGAAGGGGTTACGAGCAGTACTTC. Its protein is CASGRGYEQYF. The chain is built from TRBV2 and TRBJ2-7, with D perhaps TRBD1 (5 bases). This CDR3 is built from 11 residues. The ends were cut back, 8 bases at V and 4 bases at J, with 9 bases in the middle. Germline V CDR1 and CDR2: SNHLY, FYNNEI.

V and J are TRBV7-9 and TRBJ2-5; 7 nucleotides agree with TRBD2. This CDR3 spans 15 amino acids. After removal of 2 bases from V and 2 bases from J, the junction contained 5 bases not matched to a gene. Looked up from germline, CDR1 is SEHNR and CDR2 is FQNEAQ (reference sequence). The DNA of the CDR3 is TGTGCCAGCAGCTTAACGGCTAGCGGACAAGAGACCCAGTACTTC. Its translation: CASSLTASGQETQYF.

The chain uses TRBV27 and TRBJ2-7; D ambiguous. CDR3 length equals 14 residues. Germline V gene lookup returns CDR1 MNHEY and CDR2 SMNVEV (reference sequence). Trimming removed 2 bases from V and 0 bases from J, with 8 bases in between. CDR3 protein: CASSLELGSYEQYF. Here the CDR3 DNA reads TGTGCCAGCAGTTTAGAGTTGGGCTCCTACGAGCAGTACTTC.

The V gene is TRBV27, the J gene TRBJ2-2, with 7 nucleotides matching TRBD1. The germline V gene encodes CDR1 MNHEY and CDR2 SMNVEV (reference sequence). The V gene end was trimmed by 5 bases and the J gene end by 3 bases; junction bases not matched to a gene: 6. The CDR3 runs to 15 residues. CDR3 region: CASSVDRDHTGELFF. Written as DNA, the CDR3 is TGTGCCAGCAGTGTCGACAGGGATCACACCGGGGAGCTGTTTTTT.

The V gene is TRBV29-1, the J gene TRBJ2-3; D remains ambiguous. CDR3 length: 12 amino acids. V was pared by 4 bases and J by 4 bases, with 9 bases between. The germline V gene encodes CDR1 SQVTM and CDR2 ANQGSEA. The CDR3 bases are TGCAGCGTTGGAGGCATTCCAGATACGCAGTATTTT. Its protein is CSVGGIPDTQYF.

The V call is TRBV30, the J call TRBJ2-2; D ambiguous. Germline V CDR1 and CDR2: GTSNPN, SVGIG (reference sequence). The CDR3 consists of 14 residues. CDR3 region: CAFSGHGDTGELFF. CDR3 coding DNA: TGTGCATTCTCCGGCCATGGGGACACCGGGGAGCTGTTTTTT.

V is TRBV29-1 and J is TRBJ2-7; 11 nucleotides agree with TRBD2. Germline V gene lookup returns CDR1 SQVTM and CDR2 ANQGSEA. The CDR3 contains 14 residues. With 6 bases clipped from V and 5 bases from J, the junction kept 9 bases outside the gene matches. CDR3 DNA sequence: TGCAGCGTCCAGACTAGCGGGGCCGGTAACGAGCAGTACTTC. Translating gives CSVQTSGAGNEQYF.

The rearrangement uses TRBV27 and TRBJ2-1; 8 bases fit TRBD2. V was pared by 3 bases and J by 6 bases, with 7 bases of the junction left unmatched. The CDR3 loop spans 15 amino acids. CDR1 and CDR2 from the germline V gene are MNHEY and SMNVEV (reference sequence). This CDR3 reads CASSFPGRAFNEQFF. DNA for the CDR3: TGTGCCAGCAGTTTCCCCGGGAGGGCCTTCAATGAGCAGTTCTTC.

The rearrangement links TRBV29-1 to TRBJ2-3; D is possibly TRBD2 (5 bases). The CDR3 is made up of 14 amino acids. Deletions cut 4 bases from V and 4 bases from J, with 15 bases between. Germline V gene data show CDR1 as SQVTM and CDR2 as ANQGSEA. The CDR3 sequence is CSVVYRDGPDTQYF. Written as DNA, the CDR3 is TGCAGCGTTGTTTATCGGGATGGCCCAGATACGCAGTATTTT.

Details on this clone: Germline and junction disagree at one end, which may indicate a read error. The CDR3 protein is CSVQDRGLCW. The CDR3 nucleotides are TGCAGCGTTCAGGACAGGGGGCTATGCTGG. The V gene is TRBV29-1, the J gene TRBJ1-1, with TRBD1 matching over 11 bases. CDR3 length: 10 residues. Germline lookup yields CDR1 SQVTM and CDR2 ANQGSEA.

The CDR3 region has the DNA TGCAGCGTTGGGATGGCGGGAGGCAATCAGCCCCAGCATTTT. Its protein product is CSVGMAGGNQPQHF. This rearrangement joins TRBV29-1 to TRBJ1-5; D not certain. V lost 4 bases and J lost 2, with 12 bases in between. From germline, CDR1 is SQVTM and CDR2 ANQGSEA. The CDR3 length is 14 residues.